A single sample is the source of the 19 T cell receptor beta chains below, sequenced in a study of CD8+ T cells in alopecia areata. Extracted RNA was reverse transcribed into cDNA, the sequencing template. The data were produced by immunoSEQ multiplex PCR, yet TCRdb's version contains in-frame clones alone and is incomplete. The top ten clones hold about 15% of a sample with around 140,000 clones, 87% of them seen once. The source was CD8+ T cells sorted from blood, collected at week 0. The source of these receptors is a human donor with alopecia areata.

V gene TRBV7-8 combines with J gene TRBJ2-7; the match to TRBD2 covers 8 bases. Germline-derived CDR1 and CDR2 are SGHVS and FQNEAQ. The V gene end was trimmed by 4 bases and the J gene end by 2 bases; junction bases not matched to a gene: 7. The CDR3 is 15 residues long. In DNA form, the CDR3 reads TGTGCCAGCAGCTCCGGGACTAGGGTCCCCTACGAGCAGTACTTC. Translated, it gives CASSSGTRVPYEQYF.

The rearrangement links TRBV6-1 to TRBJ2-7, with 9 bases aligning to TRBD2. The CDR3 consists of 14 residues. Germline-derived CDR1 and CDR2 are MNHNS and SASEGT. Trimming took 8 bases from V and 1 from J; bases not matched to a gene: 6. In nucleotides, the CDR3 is TGTGCCAGCTGGGTAGCGGGGGTTTCCTACGAGCAGTACTTC. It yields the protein CASWVAGVSYEQYF.

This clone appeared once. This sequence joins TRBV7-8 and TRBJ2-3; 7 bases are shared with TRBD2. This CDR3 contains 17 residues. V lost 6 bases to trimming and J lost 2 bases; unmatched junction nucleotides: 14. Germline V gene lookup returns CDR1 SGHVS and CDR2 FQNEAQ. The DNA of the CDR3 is TGTGCCAGCAGTCGAGGGGTAGCGGGTCTGAACACAGATACGCAGTATTTT. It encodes CASSRGVAGLNTDTQYF.

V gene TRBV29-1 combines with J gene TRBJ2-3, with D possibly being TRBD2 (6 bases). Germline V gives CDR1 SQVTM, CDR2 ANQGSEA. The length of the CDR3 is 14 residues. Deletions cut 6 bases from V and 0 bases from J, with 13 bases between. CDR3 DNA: TGCAGCGTCGGACTATACTCTAGCACAGATACGCAGTATTTT. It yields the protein CSVGLYSSTDTQYF.

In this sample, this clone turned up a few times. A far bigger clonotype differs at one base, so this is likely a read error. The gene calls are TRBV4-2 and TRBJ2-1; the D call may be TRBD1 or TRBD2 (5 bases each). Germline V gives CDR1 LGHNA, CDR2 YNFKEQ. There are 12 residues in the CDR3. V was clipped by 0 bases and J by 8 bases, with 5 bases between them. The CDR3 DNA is TGTGCCAGCAGCCAAGAGGGGGATGAGCAGTTCTTC. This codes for CASSQEGDEQFF.

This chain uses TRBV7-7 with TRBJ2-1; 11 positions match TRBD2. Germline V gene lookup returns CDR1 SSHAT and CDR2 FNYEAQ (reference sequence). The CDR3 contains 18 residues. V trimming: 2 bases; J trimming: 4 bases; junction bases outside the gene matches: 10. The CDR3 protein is CASSLLAGGANPYNEQFF. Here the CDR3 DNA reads TGTGCCAGCAGCTTACTAGCGGGGGGCGCTAATCCATACAATGAGCAGTTCTTC. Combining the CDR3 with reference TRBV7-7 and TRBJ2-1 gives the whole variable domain GAGVSQSPRYKVTKRGQDVTLRCDPISSHATLYWYQQALGQGPEFLTYFNYEAQPDKSGLPSDRFSAERPEGSISTLTIQRTEQRDSAMYRCASSLLAGGANPYNEQFFGPGTRLTVL.

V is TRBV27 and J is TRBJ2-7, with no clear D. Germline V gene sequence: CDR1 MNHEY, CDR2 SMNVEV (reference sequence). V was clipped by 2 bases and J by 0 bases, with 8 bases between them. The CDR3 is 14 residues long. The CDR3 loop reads CASSLGRTSYEQYF. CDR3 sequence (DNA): TGTGCCAGCAGTTTAGGGCGGACCTCCTACGAGCAGTACTTC.

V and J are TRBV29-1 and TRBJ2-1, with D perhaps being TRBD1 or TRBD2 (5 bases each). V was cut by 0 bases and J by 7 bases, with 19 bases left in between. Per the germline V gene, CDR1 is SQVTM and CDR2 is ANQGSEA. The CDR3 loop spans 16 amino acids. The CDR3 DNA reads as TGCAGCGTTGAAGATCGGAGGCAGGGCCTCGGGAATGAGCAGTTCTTC. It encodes CSVEDRRQGLGNEQFF.

The CDR3 loop is CASTPSSVADTQYF. The DNA for the CDR3 is TGCGCCAGCACCCCCAGCTCGGTCGCAGATACGCAGTATTTT. The chain employs TRBV4-1 and TRBJ2-3; D call uncertain. Trimming cost V 7 bases and J 4 bases, with 15 bases left between them. This CDR3 is 14 amino acids long. Germline V gives CDR1 MGHRA, CDR2 YSYEKL.

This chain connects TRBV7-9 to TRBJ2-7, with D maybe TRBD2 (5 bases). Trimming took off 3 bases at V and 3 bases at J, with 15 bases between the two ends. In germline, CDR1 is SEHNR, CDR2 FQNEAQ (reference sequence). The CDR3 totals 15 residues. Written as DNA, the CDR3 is TGTGCCAGCAGCTTTTCGGGATTTCTAAACTACGAGCAGTACTTC. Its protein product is CASSFSGFLNYEQYF.

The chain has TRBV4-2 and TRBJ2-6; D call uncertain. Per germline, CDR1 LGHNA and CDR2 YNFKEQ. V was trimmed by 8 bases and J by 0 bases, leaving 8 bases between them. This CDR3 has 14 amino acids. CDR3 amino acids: CASAVSSGANVLTF. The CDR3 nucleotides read TGTGCCAGCGCAGTGAGCTCTGGGGCCAACGTCCTGACTTTC.

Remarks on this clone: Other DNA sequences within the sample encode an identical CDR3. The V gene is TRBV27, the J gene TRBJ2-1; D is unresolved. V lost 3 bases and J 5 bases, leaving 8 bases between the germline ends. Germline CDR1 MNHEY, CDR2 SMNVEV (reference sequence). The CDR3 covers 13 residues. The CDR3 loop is CASSFIPDNEQFF. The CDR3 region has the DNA TGTGCCAGCAGTTTCATCCCGGACAATGAGCAGTTCTTC.

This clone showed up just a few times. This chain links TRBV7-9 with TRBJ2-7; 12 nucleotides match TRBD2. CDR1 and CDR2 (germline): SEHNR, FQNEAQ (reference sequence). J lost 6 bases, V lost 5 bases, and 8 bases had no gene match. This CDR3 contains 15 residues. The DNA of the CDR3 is TGTGCCAGCAGCGACTGGACTAGCGGGACGGGCGAGCAGTACTTC. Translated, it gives CASSDWTSGTGEQYF. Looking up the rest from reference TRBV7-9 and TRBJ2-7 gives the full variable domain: DTGVSQNPRHKITKRGQNVTFRCDPISEHNRLYWYRQTLGQGPEFLTYFQNEAQLEKSRLLSDRFSAERPKGSFSTLEIQRTEQGDSAMYLCASSDWTSGTGEQYFGPGTRLTVT.

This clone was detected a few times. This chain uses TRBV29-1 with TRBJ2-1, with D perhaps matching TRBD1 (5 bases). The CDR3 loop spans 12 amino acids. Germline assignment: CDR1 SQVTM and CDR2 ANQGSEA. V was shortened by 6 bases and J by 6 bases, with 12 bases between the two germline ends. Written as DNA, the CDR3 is TGCAGCGTCCAGGACCAGGGCAATGAGCAGTTCTTC. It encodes CSVQDQGNEQFF.

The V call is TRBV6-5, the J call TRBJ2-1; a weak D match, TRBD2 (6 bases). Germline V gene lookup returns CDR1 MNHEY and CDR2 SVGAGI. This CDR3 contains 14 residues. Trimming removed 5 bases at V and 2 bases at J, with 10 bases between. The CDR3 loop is CASSLAGTYNEQFF. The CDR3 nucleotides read TGTGCCAGCAGTCTGGCGGGGACCTACAATGAGCAGTTCTTC.

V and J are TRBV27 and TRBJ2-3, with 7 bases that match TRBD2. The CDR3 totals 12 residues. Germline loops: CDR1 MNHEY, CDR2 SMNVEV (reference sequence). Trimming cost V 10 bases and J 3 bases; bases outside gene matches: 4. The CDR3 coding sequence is TGTGCCATCAGGACTAGTACAGATACGCAGTATTTT. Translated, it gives CAIRTSTDTQYF.

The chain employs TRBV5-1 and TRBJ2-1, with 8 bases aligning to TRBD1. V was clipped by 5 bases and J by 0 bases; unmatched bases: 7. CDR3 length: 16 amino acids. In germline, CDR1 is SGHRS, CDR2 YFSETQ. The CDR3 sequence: CASRDRASSSYNEQFF. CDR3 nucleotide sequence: TGCGCCAGCAGGGACAGGGCCTCAAGCTCCTACAATGAGCAGTTCTTC.

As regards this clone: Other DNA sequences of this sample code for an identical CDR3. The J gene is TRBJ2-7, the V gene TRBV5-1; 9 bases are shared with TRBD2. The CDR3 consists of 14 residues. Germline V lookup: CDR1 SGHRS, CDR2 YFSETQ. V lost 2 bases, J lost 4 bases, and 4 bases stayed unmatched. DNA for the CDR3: TGCGCCAGCAGCTTAGGGACTAGCAGTTACGAGCAGTACTTC. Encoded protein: CASSLGTSSYEQYF.

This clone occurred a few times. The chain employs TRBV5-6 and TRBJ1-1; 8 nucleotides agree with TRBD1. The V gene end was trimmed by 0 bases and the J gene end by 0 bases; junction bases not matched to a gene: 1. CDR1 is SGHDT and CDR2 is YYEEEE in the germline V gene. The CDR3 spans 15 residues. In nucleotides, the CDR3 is TGTGCCAGCAGCTTGGGACAGGGGATGAACACTGAAGCTTTCTTT. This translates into CASSLGQGMNTEAFF.